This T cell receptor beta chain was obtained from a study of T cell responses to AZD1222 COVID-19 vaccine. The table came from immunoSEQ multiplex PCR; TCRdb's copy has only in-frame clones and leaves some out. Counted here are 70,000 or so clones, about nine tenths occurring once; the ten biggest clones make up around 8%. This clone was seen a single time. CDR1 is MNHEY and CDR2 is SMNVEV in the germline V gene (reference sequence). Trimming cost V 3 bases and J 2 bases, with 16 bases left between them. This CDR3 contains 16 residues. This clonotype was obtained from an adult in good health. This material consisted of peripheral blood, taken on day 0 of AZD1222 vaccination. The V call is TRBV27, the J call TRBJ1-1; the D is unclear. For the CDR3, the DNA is TGTGCCAGCAGTTTTAAGGGTAGACTTCCTAACACTGAAGCTTTCTTT. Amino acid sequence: CASSFKGRLPNTEAFF.